This TCR beta chain originates from a study of cytomegalovirus exposure and HLA in healthy donors. CDR1 and CDR2 (germline): SGHDT, YYEEEE. This CDR3 is built from 16 residues. The junction had 4 bases not matched to a gene; V was cut back by 4 bases and J by 0 bases. Vbeta (60) and Jbeta (13) primers were used in the PCR. Here immunoSEQ multiplex PCR was the method, and the copy in TCRdb shows in-frame clones only, minus some. The data contain 150,000 to 200,000 clones, 77% of them singletons. The chain employs TRBV5-6 and TRBJ2-5; 12 nucleotides line up with TRBD2. The sequence was collected from a woman in her twenties or thirties in good health and CMV-seronegative. Source material: PBMCs. CDR3 sequence reads: CASSRLAGANQETQYF. For the CDR3, the DNA is TGTGCCAGCAGCCGACTAGCGGGGGCAAACCAAGAGACCCAGTACTTC.